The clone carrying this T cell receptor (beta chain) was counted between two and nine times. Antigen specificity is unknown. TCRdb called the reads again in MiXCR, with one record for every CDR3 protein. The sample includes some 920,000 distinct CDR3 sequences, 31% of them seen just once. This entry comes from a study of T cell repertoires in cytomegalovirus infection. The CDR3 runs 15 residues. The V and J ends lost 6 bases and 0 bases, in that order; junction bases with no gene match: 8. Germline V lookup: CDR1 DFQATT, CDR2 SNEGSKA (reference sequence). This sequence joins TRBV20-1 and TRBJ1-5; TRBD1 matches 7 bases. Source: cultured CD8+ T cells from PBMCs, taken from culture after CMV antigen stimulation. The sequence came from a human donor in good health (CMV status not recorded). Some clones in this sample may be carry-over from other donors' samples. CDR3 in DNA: TGCAGTGCACCTACAGGGGAAGTTAGCAATCAGCCCCAGCATTTT. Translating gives CSAPTGEVSNQPQHF.